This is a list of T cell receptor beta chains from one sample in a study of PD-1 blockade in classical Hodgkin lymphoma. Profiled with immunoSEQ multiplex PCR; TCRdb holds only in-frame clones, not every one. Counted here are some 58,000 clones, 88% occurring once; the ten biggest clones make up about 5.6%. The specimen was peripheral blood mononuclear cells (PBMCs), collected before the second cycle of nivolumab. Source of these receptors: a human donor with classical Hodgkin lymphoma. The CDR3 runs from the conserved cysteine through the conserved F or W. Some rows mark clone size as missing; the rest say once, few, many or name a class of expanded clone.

cdr3_aa: CASSLGGGTHQPQHF
j_call: TRBJ1-5
clone_size: -
v_call: TRBV7-9

cdr3_aa: CASSDESGGAYEQYF
j_call: TRBJ2-7
clone_size: -
v_call: TRBV2

cdr3_aa: CASSRDRGLDEQYF
j_call: TRBJ2-7
clone_size: -
v_call: TRBV5-1

cdr3_aa: CASSPGLAGVTQYF
j_call: TRBJ2-3
clone_size: -
v_call: TRBV18

cdr3_aa: CASSSPGGADTGELFF
j_call: TRBJ2-2
clone_size: -
v_call: TRBV5-1

cdr3_aa: CASSGGGWAFF
j_call: TRBJ1-1
clone_size: few
v_call: TRBV6-6

cdr3_aa: CASSPGTVREQYF
j_call: TRBJ2-7
clone_size: -
v_call: TRBV6-1

cdr3_aa: CASSLPSSGNTIYF
j_call: TRBJ1-3
clone_size: -
v_call: TRBV19

cdr3_aa: CASSLSRSEAFF
j_call: TRBJ1-1
clone_size: -
v_call: TRBV28

cdr3_aa: CATSPEGGTDNQPQHF
j_call: TRBJ1-5
clone_size: -
v_call: TRBV15